This TCR beta chain stems from a study of cytomegalovirus exposure and HLA in healthy donors. Overall study results and limits: 150 or so TCR beta chains were listed as cytomegalovirus-associated. In a later analysis, V- and J-gene trimming of beta chains associated with a DCLRE1C missense variant, replicated independently. The presence/absence work took it that sequencing depth was about the same across donors.

Regarding this clone: Its antigen is unidentified.

A multiplex PCR was run with 60 Vbeta primers and 13 Jbeta primers. The assay was immunoSEQ multiplex PCR, and TCRdb's table has in-frame clones only and misses some. The sample records under 100,000 clones, about 80% being singletons. This CDR3 has 11 amino acids. Trimming stripped 4 bases from V and 7 bases from J, with 6 bases between. CDR1 and CDR2 from the germline V gene are MNHEY and SMNVEV (reference sequence). Samples came from healthy bone marrow donors. The clonotype comes from a man aged 50-60 years in good health and CMV-seronegative. The chain links TRBV27 to TRBJ2-3; D not certain. The sample taken for sequencing was PBMCs. CDR3 in amino acids: CASSYINTQYF. CDR3 nucleotides: TGTGCCAGCAGTTACATAAATACGCAGTATTTT.